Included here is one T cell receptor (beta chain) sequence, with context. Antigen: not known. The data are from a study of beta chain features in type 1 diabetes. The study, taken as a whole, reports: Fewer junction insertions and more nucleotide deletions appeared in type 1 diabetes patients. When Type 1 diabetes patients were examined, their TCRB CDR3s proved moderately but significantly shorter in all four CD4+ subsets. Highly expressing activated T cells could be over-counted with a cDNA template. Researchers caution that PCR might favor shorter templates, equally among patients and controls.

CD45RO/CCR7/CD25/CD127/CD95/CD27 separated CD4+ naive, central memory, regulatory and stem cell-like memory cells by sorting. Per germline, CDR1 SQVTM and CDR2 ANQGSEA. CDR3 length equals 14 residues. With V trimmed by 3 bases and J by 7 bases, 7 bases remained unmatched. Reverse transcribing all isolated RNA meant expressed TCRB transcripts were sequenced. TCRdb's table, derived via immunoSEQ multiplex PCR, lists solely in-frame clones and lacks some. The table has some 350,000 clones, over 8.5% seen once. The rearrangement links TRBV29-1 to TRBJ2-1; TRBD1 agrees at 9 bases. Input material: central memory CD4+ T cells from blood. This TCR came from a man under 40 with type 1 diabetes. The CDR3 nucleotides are TGCAGCGTTGACCCAGGACAGGGGTGGAATGAGCAGTTCTTC. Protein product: CSVDPGQGWNEQFF.